This is a list of T cell receptor beta chains from one sample in a study of OX40 agonist ivuxolimab in advanced cancers. Method: immunoSEQ multiplex PCR; TCRdb's copy keeps in-frame clones and lacks some. The profile shows about 16,000 clones, around 92% of them singletons. The material was CD4+ or CD8+ T cells sorted from blood, obtained in a trial of the OX40 agonist ivuxolimab. These receptors came from an adult with an advanced solid tumor such as melanoma, head and neck, liver or kidney cancer. Both conserved end residues are part of each CDR3. The D gene is left open where the match is weak. The size entry is marked missing in some rows and otherwise reads once, few, many or a size class.

TRBV15	.	TRBJ1-3	.	CATETGNTIYF	TGTGCCACCGAAACTGGAAACACCATATATTTT
TRBV10-2	.	TRBJ2-1	.	CASSVARRRDEQFF	TGCGCCAGCAGTGTGGCTAGGCGTAGGGATGAGCAGTTCTTC
TRBV28	.	TRBJ2-7	TRBD2	CASSFPGLTSGNSEQYF	TGTGCCAGCAGTTTTCCGGGGCTTACTAGCGGGAATAGCGAGCAGTACTTC
TRBV7-3	.	TRBJ2-1	TRBD1	CASSLIGQGANEQFF	TGTGCCAGCAGCTTAATTGGACAGGGGGCGAATGAGCAGTTCTTC
TRBV11-2	.	TRBJ1-3	.	CASSLVGGGNTIYF	TGTGCCAGCAGCTTAGTAGGGGGTGGAAACACCATATATTTT
TRBV9	.	TRBJ2-1	TRBD2	CASSVRLAGGEQFF	TGTGCCAGCAGCGTTCGGCTAGCGGGGGGAGAGCAGTTCTTC
TRBV6-1	.	TRBJ1-1	.	CASSEWGQSVNTEAFF	TGTGCCAGCAGTGAATGGGGGCAGTCCGTCAACACTGAAGCTTTCTTT
TRBV2	.	TRBJ2-7	.	CGIILPRGEQYF	TGTGGCATCATACTACCGCGTGGCGAGCAGTACTTC
TRBV6-1	.	TRBJ2-2	TRBD2	CASAGLALTGELFF	TGTGCCAGCGCGGGACTAGCGTTGACCGGGGAGCTGTTTTTT
TRBV30	.	TRBJ2-7	TRBD2	CAWSSRTSFYEQYF	TGTGCCTGGAGTTCTCGGACTAGCTTTTACGAGCAGTACTTC
TRBV15	.	TRBJ2-4	TRBD1	CATSRESLRGRMDIQYF	TGTGCCACCAGCAGAGAGAGTCTCAGGGGGCGCATGGACATTCAGTACTTC
TRBV7-9	.	TRBJ2-5	TRBD2	CASSLGASGLGETQYF	TGTGCCAGCAGCTTAGGAGCTAGCGGGTTAGGGGAGACCCAGTACTTC
TRBV10-2	.	TRBJ1-1	TRBD1	CASNRQGPDTEAFF	TGCGCCAGCAATCGACAGGGGCCGGACACTGAAGCTTTCTTT
TRBV5-4	.	TRBJ1-2	.	CASSPHLGDYGYTF	TGTGCCAGCAGCCCGCACCTGGGGGACTATGGCTACACCTTC
TRBV7-6	once	TRBJ2-5	.	CASSPPGTQYF	TGTGCCAGCAGCCCCCCGGGGACCCAGTACTTC
TRBV5-4	.	TRBJ2-2	.	CASSFSSNTGELFF	TGTGCCAGCAGCTTTTCGTCGAACACCGGGGAGCTGTTTTTT
TRBV5-6	.	TRBJ1-2	.	CASSYTGFGDGYTF	TGTGCCAGCAGCTATACAGGGTTCGGGGACGGCTACACCTTC
TRBV30	.	TRBJ2-7	TRBD1	CAWQTGFSYEQYF	TGTGCCTGGCAGACAGGGTTCTCCTACGAGCAGTACTTC
TRBV7-9	.	TRBJ1-5	.	CASARGPNQPQHF	TGTGCCAGCGCCCGGGGCCCGAATCAGCCCCAGCATTTT
TRBV6-5	.	TRBJ1-1	.	CASSYGDPQSTEAFF	TGTGCCAGCAGTTATGGTGATCCGCAGAGCACTGAAGCTTTCTTT
TRBV11-3	.	TRBJ2-1	.	CASNPGAYNEQFF	TGTGCCAGCAACCCGGGGGCTTACAATGAGCAGTTCTTC
TRBV19	.	TRBJ1-1	.	CASSTQANTEAFF	TGTGCCAGTAGTACCCAGGCGAACACTGAAGCTTTCTTT
TRBV27	once	TRBJ1-2	.	CASSPPASNYGYTF	TGTGCCAGCAGTCCTCCGGCCTCGAACTATGGCTACACCTTC
TRBV15	.	TRBJ1-1	.	CATSTTGTEAFF	TGTGCCACCAGCACAACCGGGACTGAGGCTTTCTTT
TRBV6-5	once	TRBJ2-5	TRBD1	CASPGQGASRETQYF	TGTGCCAGCCCCGGCCAGGGGGCCTCGCGGGAGACCCAGTACTTC
TRBV5-6	once	TRBJ2-1	.	CASSLTGEQFF	TGTGCCAGCAGCTTGACAGGTGAGCAGTTCTTC
TRBV6-6	once	TRBJ2-2	.	CASSFRLAGELFF	TGTGCCAGCAGCTTCCGACTAGCCGGGGAGCTGTTTTTT
TRBV7-6	.	TRBJ2-2	.	CASSSPVGELFF	TGTGCCAGCAGCTCCCCAGTCGGGGAGCTGTTTTTT
TRBV29-1	.	TRBJ2-1	TRBD1	CSVARTGSSYNEQFF	TGCAGCGTTGCCCGGACAGGCAGCTCCTACAATGAGCAGTTCTTC
TRBV9	.	TRBJ2-3	.	CASSVNADTQYF	TGTGCCAGCAGCGTGAACGCAGATACGCAGTATTTT
TRBV5-6	.	TRBJ2-1	TRBD2	CASSSLTSGPYNEQFF	TGTGCCAGCAGCTCTCTGACTAGCGGACCTTACAATGAGCAGTTCTTC
TRBV30	.	TRBJ2-2	.	CAWSWASTGELFF	TGTGCCTGGAGCTGGGCGAGCACCGGGGAGCTGTTTTTT
TRBV15	.	TRBJ2-2	.	CATSRDTEGTGELFF	TGTGCCACCAGCAGAGATACAGAGGGGACCGGGGAGCTGTTTTTT
TRBV4-1	.	TRBJ2-7	TRBD1	CASSQGQGAYEQYF	TGCGCCAGCAGCCAAGGACAGGGGGCGTACGAGCAGTACTTC
TRBV19	.	TRBJ2-4	.	CASSKGSGAKNIQYF	TGTGCCAGTAGTAAGGGTTCGGGAGCCAAAAACATTCAGTACTTC
TRBV7-9	.	TRBJ2-2	.	CASSLVPGELFF	TGTGCCAGCAGCTTAGTCCCCGGGGAGCTGTTTTTT
TRBV7-1	.	TRBJ1-1	.	CASSLAGQGMGRTEAFF	TGTGCCAGCAGCTTAGCGGGGCAGGGGATGGGTAGGACTGAAGCTTTCTTT
TRBV7-2	.	TRBJ2-5	.	CASSLAGGLETQYF	TGTGCCAGCAGCTTAGCCGGGGGATTAGAGACCCAGTACTTC
TRBV5-6	.	TRBJ1-1	TRBD1	CASSWVRTGGLGTEAFF	TGTGCCAGCAGCTGGGTAAGGACAGGGGGTTTGGGCACTGAAGCTTTCTTT
TRBV4-3	.	TRBJ1-1	.	CASSLTRNTEAFF	TGCGCCAGCAGCCTTACACGGAACACTGAAGCTTTCTTT
TRBV19	.	TRBJ2-7	TRBD1	CASSIDDRGYEQYF	TGTGCCAGTAGCATTGATGACAGGGGCTACGAGCAGTACTTC
TRBV5-8	.	TRBJ2-3	.	CASSFGQTSTDTQYF	TGTGCCAGCAGCTTTGGACAGACTAGCACAGATACGCAGTATTTT
TRBV7-9	.	TRBJ2-2	.	CASRDTLANTGELFF	TGTGCCAGCAGGGACACTTTAGCGAACACCGGGGAGCTGTTTTTT
TRBV5-5	.	TRBJ2-7	.	CASSSTPGSLPYEQYF	TGTGCCAGCAGCTCGACCCCAGGGTCCCTACCCTACGAGCAGTACTTC
TRBV7-6	.	TRBJ2-5	.	CASSLGYRQETQYF	TGTGCCAGCAGCTTAGGGTACAGGCAAGAGACCCAGTACTTC
TRBV7-9	.	TRBJ1-1	.	CASSWDSMEAFF	TGTGCCAGCAGCTGGGACTCCATGGAAGCTTTCTTT
TRBV27	.	TRBJ2-7	.	CASSPGSTYEQYF	TGTGCCAGCAGCCCGGGCAGCACCTACGAGCAGTACTTC
TRBV4-2	.	TRBJ1-4	.	CASSPDEKLFF	TGTGCCAGCAGCCCAGATGAAAAACTGTTTTTT
TRBV11-3	.	TRBJ1-5	.	CASSLGFGNQPQHF	TGTGCCAGCAGCTTAGGATTCGGCAATCAGCCCCAGCATTTT
TRBV5-1	few	TRBJ1-3	.	CATETVDPRGNTIYF	TGCGCCACCGAGACAGTAGACCCCAGGGGAAACACCATATATTTT
TRBV14	.	TRBJ1-1	TRBD1	CASSRQGMNTEAFF	TGTGCCAGCAGCCGACAGGGGATGAACACTGAAGCTTTCTTT